The 21 T cell receptor beta chains given below trace back to one sample, sequenced in a study of CD8 T cells in Susac syndrome (dated by TCRdb to about 2019). Libraries were made using the immunoSEQ multiplex PCR assay. RNA was extracted using the RNeasy kit, and about 0.5 to 1 microgram was reverse transcribed with random hexamers. TCRdb redid the processing of the public reads, applying fastp at Q25 and MiXCR, and retained in-frame beta chains. Identical CDR3 proteins give one entry, which carries the most common genes and DNA. This sample gives about 100,000 distinct CDR3 sequences in total; approximately 95% of them show up just once. The top ten clonotypes cover approximately 0.3% of the sample. Sequencing input: CD8+ T cells from PBMCs. These TCRs come from a human donor with Susac syndrome.

This clonotype was recorded a few times. This rearrangement joins TRBV6-2 or TRBV6-3 to TRBJ2-7; D uncertain. Deletions cut 5 bases from V and 5 bases from J, with 7 bases between. CDR1 is MNHEY and CDR2 is SVGEGT in the germline V gene. The CDR3 is made up of 11 amino acids. CDR3 sequence (DNA): TGTGCCAGCAGTGTGGGGAACGAGCAGTACTTC. This codes for CASSVGNEQYF.

The chain carries TRBV5-4 and TRBJ1-6, with D possibly TRBD1 on 6 matching bases. The CDR3 is made up of 14 amino acids. The V gene lost 1 base and the J gene lost 5 bases, with 7 bases spanning the gap. Germline V lookup: CDR1 SGHNT, CDR2 YYREEE (reference sequence). The CDR3: CASSLRGNNSPLHF. In DNA form, the CDR3 reads TGTGCCAGCAGCTTGAGGGGGAATAATTCACCCCTCCACTTT.

This clonotype was recorded a few times. The V gene is TRBV6-4, the J gene TRBJ2-1; 14 nucleotides match TRBD2. V lost 0 bases and J lost 9; bases outside the gene matches: 1. The CDR3 sequence is 15 residues long. Germline CDR1 reads MRHNA; CDR2 reads SNTAGT. The CDR3 DNA sequence: TGTGCCAGCAGTGACTCGACTAGCGGGGGGGCTGAGCAGTTCTTC. As protein: CASSDSTSGGAEQFF.

The gene calls are TRBV4-1 and TRBJ1-1; D uncertain. CDR1 and CDR2 from the germline V gene are MGHRA and YSYEKL. The V end lost 0 bases, the J end lost 5 bases, and 13 bases lay between the germline ends. The CDR3 is 15 residues long. The CDR3 protein is CASSQDMGVGTEAFF. The CDR3 DNA is TGCGCCAGCAGCCAAGATATGGGAGTGGGTACTGAAGCTTTCTTT.

The chain combines TRBV3-1 with TRBJ1-1; the D is unclear. The V end lost 1 base, the J end lost 11 bases, and 11 bases lay between the germline ends. Germline CDR1 and CDR2: LGHDT and YNNKEL (reference sequence). This CDR3 is 12 amino acids long. The CDR3 reads CASSQAEGCAFF. In DNA form, the CDR3 reads TGTGCCAGCAGCCAAGCGGAAGGTTGCGCTTTCTTT.

The chain joins TRBV7-9 to TRBJ2-1; 7 nucleotides agree with TRBD1. Germline V gene lookup returns CDR1 SEHNR and CDR2 FQNEAQ (reference sequence). The CDR3 totals 15 residues. The ends lost 0 bases at V and 10 bases at J; junction bases unmatched: 9. The CDR3 sequence is CASSLAWTGQGEQFF. The DNA of the CDR3 is TGTGCCAGCAGCTTAGCGTGGACAGGCCAGGGGGAGCAGTTCTTC.

V gene TRBV6-4 combines with J gene TRBJ2-6; D gene ambiguous. Germline CDR1 reads MRHNA; CDR2 reads SNTAGT. The V end was cut by 6 bases, the J end by 0 bases, with 6 bases between. CDR3 size: 14 residues. CDR3 sequence: CASSPASGANVLTF. The CDR3 DNA sequence: TGTGCCAGCAGCCCCGCCTCTGGGGCCAACGTCCTGACTTTC.

The chain combines TRBV7-2 with TRBJ2-3, with 10 bases that match TRBD2. The ends lost 5 bases at V and 4 bases at J; junction bases unmatched: 9. The germline V gene has CDR1 SGHTA and CDR2 FQGNSA. CDR3 length equals 16 residues. The CDR3 spells CASSPLAGVRADTQYF. CDR3 bases: TGTGCCAGCAGCCCCCTAGCGGGAGTACGGGCAGATACGCAGTATTTT.

Turning to this clonotype: One end of the junction fails to match germline, which may point to a read error. This sequence joins TRBV29-1 and TRBJ2-7; D call uncertain. The CDR3 has 13 residues. Germline CDR1 reads SQVTM; CDR2 reads ANQGSEA. Here the CDR3 reads CSVEDLVADEQYF. In nucleotides, the CDR3 is TGCAGCGTAGAAGACTTGGTCGCCGACGAGCAGTACTTC.

Turning to this clonotype: Sequence at one end of the junction differs from germline and may be a read error. The gene calls are TRBV7-7 and TRBJ2-1, with 7 bases that match TRBD2. Germline lookup yields CDR1 SSHAT and CDR2 FNYEAQ (reference sequence). The CDR3 runs to 15 residues. The CDR3 spells CASSTGLPQYSEQFF. For the CDR3, the DNA is TGTGCTAGCAGTACGGGACTACCACAGTACAGTGAGCAGTTCTTC.

This clonotype was picked up one time. The V and J genes are TRBV27 and TRBJ2-3; 8 bases are shared with TRBD2. Germline CDR1 and CDR2: MNHEY and SMNVEV (reference sequence). The junction had 10 bases not matched to a gene; V was cut back by 5 bases and J by 3 bases. This CDR3 region has 16 residues. The CDR3 nucleotides are TGTGCCAGCAGTCCCTCCCTGAGCGGGAGTACAGATACGCAGTATTTT. Protein product: CASSPSLSGSTDTQYF.

The chain is built from TRBV14 and TRBJ2-2; D unclear. V lost 1 base, J lost 5 bases, and 11 bases lay in between. CDR3 length: 15 residues. Germline CDR1 reads SGHDN; CDR2 reads FVKESK. The CDR3 protein is CASSQGRTWTGELFF. CDR3 bases: TGTGCCAGCAGCCAAGGTCGGACCTGGACCGGGGAGCTGTTTTTT. Full variable domain (missing parts from reference TRBV14 and TRBJ2-2): EAGVTQFPSHSVIEKGQTVTLRCDPISGHDNLYWYRRVMGKEIKFLLHFVKESKQDESGMPNNRFLAERTGGTYSTLKVQPAELEDSGVYFCASSQGRTWTGELFFGEGSRLTVL.

This chain connects TRBV2 to TRBJ2-3; the D is unclear. The germline V gene encodes CDR1 SNHLY and CDR2 FYNNEI. The CDR3 loop spans 15 amino acids. Trimming cost V 3 bases and J 2 bases, with 12 bases left between them. The CDR3 nucleotides are TGTGCCAGCAGTGATTGGCAGGCCAACACAGATACGCAGTATTTT. Translation: CASSDWQANTDTQYF.

The chain links TRBV7-7 to TRBJ2-1; tentatively, D is TRBD1 or TRBD2 (5 bases each). V was clipped by 3 bases and J by 8 bases, with 17 bases between them. This CDR3 comprises 15 residues. Per the germline V gene, CDR1 is SSHAT and CDR2 is FNYEAQ (reference sequence). The CDR3 DNA sequence: TGTGCCAGCAGCTTCCTCCCCGGGACGGCTGATGAGCAGTTCTTC. This translates into CASSFLPGTADEQFF.

V usage is TRBV29-1 and J usage is TRBJ1-5; a weak D match, TRBD1 (6 bases). V was trimmed by 1 base and J by 7 bases, leaving 14 bases between them. The CDR3 has 14 amino acids. Germline V gene sequence: CDR1 SQVTM, CDR2 ANQGSEA. For the CDR3, the DNA is TGCAGCGTTGAAGTGGGGGGCTCTGGCCAGCCCCAGCATTTT. It codes for CSVEVGGSGQPQHF.

The chain employs TRBV18 and TRBJ2-1, with TRBD2 matching 7 bases. CDR3 length: 14 amino acids. V lost 4 bases and J lost 8; bases outside the gene matches: 8. CDR1 is KGHSH, CDR2 LQKENI, per germline. The CDR3, as DNA: TGTGCCAGCTCACTCCGGCGGGGGTTGGATGAGCAGTTCTTC. Its translation is CASSLRRGLDEQFF.

The chain links TRBV29-1 to TRBJ1-2; D gene ambiguous. V lost 2 bases to trimming and J lost 6 bases, with 7 bases between them. Germline values: CDR1 SQVTM, CDR2 ANQGSEA. The CDR3 length is 11 residues. The CDR3 sequence: CSVENSHGYTF. Written as DNA, the CDR3 is TGCAGCGTTGAAAACAGTCATGGCTACACCTTC. The full variable domain, in which reference TRBV29-1 and TRBJ1-2 provide the parts outside the CDR3, is SAVISQKPSRDICQRGTSLTIQCQVDSQVTMMFWYRQQPGQSLTLIATANQGSEATYESGFVIDKFPISRPNLTFSTLTVSNMSPEDSSIYLCSVENSHGYTFGSGTRLTVV.

The V call is TRBV4-1, the J call TRBJ2-1; TRBD2 matches 7 bases. V trimming: 4 bases; J trimming: 6 bases; junction bases outside the gene matches: 9. The CDR3 has 15 amino acids. CDR1 is MGHRA, CDR2 YSYEKL, per germline. The CDR3: CASSLSGGVGNEQFF. Written as DNA, the CDR3 is TGCGCCAGCAGCCTTTCTGGGGGGGTCGGCAATGAGCAGTTCTTC.

This rearrangement joins TRBV9 to TRBJ2-1; 7 positions agree with TRBD2. Germline V CDR1 and CDR2: SGDLS, YYNGEE. The V segment lost 4 bases and the J segment 6 bases; nucleotides outside the gene matches: 10. This CDR3 spans 15 amino acids. The CDR3 bases are TGTGCCAGCAGCCCGATCAGCGGGGCTAGCAATGAGCAGTTCTTC. Residues: CASSPISGASNEQFF.

The V and J genes are TRBV4-1 and TRBJ1-2; possibly TRBD1 for D (6 bases). V shed 1 base and J shed 5 bases, with 14 bases lying between them. CDR1 and CDR2 from the germline V gene are MGHRA and YSYEKL. This CDR3 region has 15 residues. The CDR3 loop is CASSQVSGTSYGYTF. Here the CDR3 DNA reads TGCGCCAGCAGCCAAGTATCCGGGACATCTTATGGCTACACCTTC.

This sequence joins TRBV28 and TRBJ2-7; D is possibly TRBD1 (6 bases). This CDR3 comprises 14 residues. Germline values: CDR1 MDHEN, CDR2 SYDVKM. V was trimmed by 2 bases and J by 2 bases, leaving 10 bases between them. In nucleotides, the CDR3 is TGTGCCAGCAGTTTAAGGCAGGGGACCTACGAGCAGTACTTC. Its protein product is CASSLRQGTYEQYF.